This T cell receptor (beta chain) was found in a study of shared clonotypes between healthy human individuals. Only in-frame clones appear in the TCRdb table, and some are missing; sequencing was by immunoSEQ multiplex PCR. The sample consists of 650,000 to 750,000 clones, around 72% of them appearing once. For this clone: Its antigen is not identified.

The CDR3 consists of 15 residues. After removal of 4 bases from V and 6 bases from J, the junction contained 7 bases not matched to a gene. The germline CDR1 and CDR2 sequences are SQVTM and ANQGSEA. Study-wide results and caveats: The diversity represented, both genetic and in exposure history, was limited by few donors.

Sequencing was carried out using memory CD4+ T cells sorted from blood. The subset is: CD45RA-negative fraction. This chain connects TRBV29-1 to TRBJ2-1; 12 nucleotides align to TRBD1. The receptor was isolated from a young woman in good health. This CDR3 reads CSVGIGTGGFNEQFF. DNA for the CDR3: TGCAGCGTTGGGATTGGGACAGGGGGCTTCAATGAGCAGTTCTTC.